This T cell receptor beta chain originates from a study of response to subunit inactivated influenza vaccine. A single record per CDR3 protein comes from TCRdb applying MiXCR to the RT-PCR reads. Of over 150,000 distinct CDR3 sequences listed, approximately 15% were seen once; the top ten hold approximately 30%. Turning to this clonotype: Its cognate antigen is unknown.

Study observations and caveats: Authors proposed each seasonal influenza vaccination draws in few new T cells.

The clonotype originates from a man aged 50 or older who received an inactivated influenza vaccine. The sequencing here drew on CD8+ T cells sorted from PBMCs, taken about 5 days after vaccination.

DNA for the CDR3: TGCGCCAGCAGCTTTGGCCTAGCGGGAGAAGAGACCCAGTACTTC. This sequence encodes CASSFGLAGEETQYF. This sequence joins TRBV5-1 and TRBJ2-5; the match to TRBD2 covers 10 bases. The V and J ends lost 2 bases and 3 bases, in that order; junction bases with no gene match: 4. Per germline, CDR1 SGHRS and CDR2 YFSETQ. This CDR3 spans 15 amino acids.